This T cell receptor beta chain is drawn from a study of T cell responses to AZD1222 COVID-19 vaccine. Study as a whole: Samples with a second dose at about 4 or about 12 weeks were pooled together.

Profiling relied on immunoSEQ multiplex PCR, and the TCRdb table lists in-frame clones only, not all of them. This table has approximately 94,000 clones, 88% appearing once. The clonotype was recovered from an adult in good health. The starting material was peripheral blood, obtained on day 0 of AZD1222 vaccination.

CDR3 bases: TGTGCCAGCAGTTACTCGATCGGCCTATCCTATGGCTACACCTTC. This encodes CASSYSIGLSYGYTF. This chain joins TRBV6-6 and TRBJ1-2; D remains ambiguous. The CDR3 covers 15 residues. Trimming took off 0 bases at V and 4 bases at J, with 12 bases between the two ends. From germline, CDR1 is MNHNY and CDR2 SVGAGI (reference sequence).